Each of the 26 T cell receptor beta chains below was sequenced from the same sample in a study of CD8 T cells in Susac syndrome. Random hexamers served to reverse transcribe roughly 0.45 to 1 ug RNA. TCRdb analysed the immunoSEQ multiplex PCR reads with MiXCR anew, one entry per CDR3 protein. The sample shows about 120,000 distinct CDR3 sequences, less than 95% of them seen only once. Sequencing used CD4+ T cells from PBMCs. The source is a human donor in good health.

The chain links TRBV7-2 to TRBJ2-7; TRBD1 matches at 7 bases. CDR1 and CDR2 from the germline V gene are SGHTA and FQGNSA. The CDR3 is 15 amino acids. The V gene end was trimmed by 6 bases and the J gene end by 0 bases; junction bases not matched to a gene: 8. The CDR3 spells CASSLDRLTSYEQYF. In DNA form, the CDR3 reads TGTGCCAGCAGTTTGGACAGGCTCACCTCCTACGAGCAGTACTTC.

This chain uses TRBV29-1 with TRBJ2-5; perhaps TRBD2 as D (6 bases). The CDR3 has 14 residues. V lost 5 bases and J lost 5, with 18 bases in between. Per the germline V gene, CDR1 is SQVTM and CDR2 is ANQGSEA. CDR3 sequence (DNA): TGCAGCGTTTTGGTGGGGGGAGAGGGGGAGACCCAGTACTTC. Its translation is CSVLVGGEGETQYF.

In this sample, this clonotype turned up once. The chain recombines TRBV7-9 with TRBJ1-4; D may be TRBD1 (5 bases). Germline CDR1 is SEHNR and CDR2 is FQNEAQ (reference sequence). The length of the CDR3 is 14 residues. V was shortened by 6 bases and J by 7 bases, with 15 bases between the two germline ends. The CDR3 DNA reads TGTGCCAGCAGTTTGGCAGGGCGGGGTGAAAAACTGTTTTTT. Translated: CASSLAGRGEKLFF.

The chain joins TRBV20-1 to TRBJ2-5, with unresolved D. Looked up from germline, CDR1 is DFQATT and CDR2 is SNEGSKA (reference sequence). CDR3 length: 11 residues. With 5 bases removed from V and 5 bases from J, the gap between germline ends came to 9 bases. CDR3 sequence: CSAVNWETQYF. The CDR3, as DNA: TGCAGTGCTGTGAACTGGGAGACCCAGTACTTC.

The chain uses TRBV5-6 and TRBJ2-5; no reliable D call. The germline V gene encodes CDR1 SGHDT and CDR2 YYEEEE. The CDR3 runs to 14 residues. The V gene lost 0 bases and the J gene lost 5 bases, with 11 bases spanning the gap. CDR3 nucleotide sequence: TGTGCCAGCAGCTTGGTGAGTCCGGCGGAGACCCAGTACTTC. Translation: CASSLVSPAETQYF.

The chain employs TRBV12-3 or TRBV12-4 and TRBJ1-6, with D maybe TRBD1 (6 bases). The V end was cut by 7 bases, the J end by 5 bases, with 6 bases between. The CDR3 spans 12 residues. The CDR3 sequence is CASNRDNSPLHF. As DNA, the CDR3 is TGTGCCAGCAACAGGGATAATTCACCCCTCCACTTT.

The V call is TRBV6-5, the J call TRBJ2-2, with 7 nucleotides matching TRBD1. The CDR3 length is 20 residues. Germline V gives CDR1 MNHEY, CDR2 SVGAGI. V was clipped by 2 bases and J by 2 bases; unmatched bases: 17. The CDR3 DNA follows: TGTGCCAGCAGTTACGGGATGACAGGGTCTCACGCATCTAACACCGGGGAGCTGTTTTTT. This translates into CASSYGMTGSHASNTGELFF.

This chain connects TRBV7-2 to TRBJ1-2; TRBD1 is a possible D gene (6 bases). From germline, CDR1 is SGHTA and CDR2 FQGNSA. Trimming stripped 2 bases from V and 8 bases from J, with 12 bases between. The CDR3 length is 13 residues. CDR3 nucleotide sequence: TGTGCCAGCAGCTTACAGGGGTCGAACGGCTACACCTTC. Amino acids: CASSLQGSNGYTF.

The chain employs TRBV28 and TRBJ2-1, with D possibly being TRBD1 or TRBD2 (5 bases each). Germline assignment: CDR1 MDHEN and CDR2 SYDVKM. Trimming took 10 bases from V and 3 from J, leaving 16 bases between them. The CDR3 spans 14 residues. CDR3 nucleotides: TGTGCCACCACACCGGGACGTGACTACAATGAGCAGTTCTTC. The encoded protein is CATTPGRDYNEQFF.

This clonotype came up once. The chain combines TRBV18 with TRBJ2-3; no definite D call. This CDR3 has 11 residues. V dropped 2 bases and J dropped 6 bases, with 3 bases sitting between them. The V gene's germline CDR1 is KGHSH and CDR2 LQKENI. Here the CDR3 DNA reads TGTGCCAGCTCACCATGGGATACGCAGTATTTT. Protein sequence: CASSPWDTQYF.

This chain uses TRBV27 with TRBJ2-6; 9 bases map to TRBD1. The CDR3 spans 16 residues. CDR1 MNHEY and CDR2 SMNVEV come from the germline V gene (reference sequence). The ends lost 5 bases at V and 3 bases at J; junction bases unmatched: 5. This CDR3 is CASSATGGGGANVLTF. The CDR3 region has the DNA TGTGCCAGCAGTGCTACAGGGGGCGGTGGGGCCAACGTCCTGACTTTC.

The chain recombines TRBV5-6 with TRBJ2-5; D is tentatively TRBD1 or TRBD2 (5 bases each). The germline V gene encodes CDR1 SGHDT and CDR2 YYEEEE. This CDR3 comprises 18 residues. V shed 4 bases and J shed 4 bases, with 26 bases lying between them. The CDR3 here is CASSHPTSVGVRAETQYF. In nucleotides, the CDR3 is TGTGCCAGCAGCCACCCTACCTCAGTGGGGGTTAGGGCAGAGACCCAGTACTTC.

CDR3 residues: CASSLTQGTYEQYF. The CDR3 coding sequence is TGTGCCAGCAGCTTAACACAGGGCACCTACGAGCAGTACTTC. The chain couples TRBV7-9 to TRBJ2-7, with a possible D match to TRBD1 (6 bases). CDR1 SEHNR and CDR2 FQNEAQ come from the germline V gene (reference sequence). The CDR3 has 14 amino acids. V lost 2 bases and J lost 2, with 10 bases in between. Variable domain in full (rest from reference TRBV7-9 and TRBJ2-7): DTGVSQNPRHKITKRGQNVTFRCDPISEHNRLYWYRQTLGQGPEFLTYFQNEAQLEKSRLLSDRFSAERPKGSFSTLEIQRTEQGDSAMYLCASSLTQGTYEQYFGPGTRLTVT.

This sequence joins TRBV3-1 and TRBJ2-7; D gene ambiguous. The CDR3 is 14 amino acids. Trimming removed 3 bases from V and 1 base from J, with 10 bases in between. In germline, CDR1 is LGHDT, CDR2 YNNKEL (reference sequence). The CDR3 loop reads CASSQDDTSYEQYF. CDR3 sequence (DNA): TGTGCCAGCAGCCAGGACGACACTTCCTACGAGCAGTACTTC.

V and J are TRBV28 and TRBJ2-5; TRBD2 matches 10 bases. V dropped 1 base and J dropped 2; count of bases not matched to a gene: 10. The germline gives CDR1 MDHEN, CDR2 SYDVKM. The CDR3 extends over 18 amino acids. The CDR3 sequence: CASSLFVGTSDSQETQYF. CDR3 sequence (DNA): TGTGCCAGCAGTTTATTCGTCGGGACTAGCGATTCACAAGAGACCCAGTACTTC.

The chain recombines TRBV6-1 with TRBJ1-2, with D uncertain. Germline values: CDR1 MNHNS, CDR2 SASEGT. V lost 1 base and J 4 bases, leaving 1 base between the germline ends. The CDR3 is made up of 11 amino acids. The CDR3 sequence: CASSEGYGYTF. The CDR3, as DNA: TGTGCCAGCAGTGAAGGCTATGGCTACACCTTC.

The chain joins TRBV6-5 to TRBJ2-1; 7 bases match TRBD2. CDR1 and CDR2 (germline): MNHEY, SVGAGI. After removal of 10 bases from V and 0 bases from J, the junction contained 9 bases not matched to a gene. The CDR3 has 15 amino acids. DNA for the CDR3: TGTGCCACTAAAAGGGGCGGGAGCTCCTACAATGAGCAGTTCTTC. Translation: CATKRGGSSYNEQFF.

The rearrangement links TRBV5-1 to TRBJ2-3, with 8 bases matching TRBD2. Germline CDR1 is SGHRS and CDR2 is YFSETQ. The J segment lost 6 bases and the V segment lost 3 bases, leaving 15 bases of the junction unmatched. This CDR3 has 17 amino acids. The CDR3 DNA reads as TGCGCCAGCAGCTCCCTTAAAATAGCGGGATCGGGGGATACGCAGTATTTT. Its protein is CASSSLKIAGSGDTQYF. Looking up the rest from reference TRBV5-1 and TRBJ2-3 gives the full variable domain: KAGVTQTPRYLIKTRGQQVTLSCSPISGHRSVSWYQQTPGQGLQFLFEYFSETQRNKGNFPGRFSGRQFSNSRSEMNVSTLELGDSALYLCASSSLKIAGSGDTQYFGPGTRLTVL.

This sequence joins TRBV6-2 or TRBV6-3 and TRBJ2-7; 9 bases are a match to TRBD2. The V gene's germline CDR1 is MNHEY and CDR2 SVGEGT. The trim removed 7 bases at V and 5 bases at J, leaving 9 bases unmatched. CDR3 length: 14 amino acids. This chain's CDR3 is CASTLSGRNDEQYF. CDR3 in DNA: TGTGCCAGCACCCTTAGCGGGAGAAACGACGAGCAGTACTTC.

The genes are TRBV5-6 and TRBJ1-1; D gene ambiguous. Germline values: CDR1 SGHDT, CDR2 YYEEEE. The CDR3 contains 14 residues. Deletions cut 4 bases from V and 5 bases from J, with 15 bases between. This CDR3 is CASSPGVSGTEAFF. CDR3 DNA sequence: TGTGCCAGCAGCCCCGGAGTCTCGGGGACTGAAGCTTTCTTT.

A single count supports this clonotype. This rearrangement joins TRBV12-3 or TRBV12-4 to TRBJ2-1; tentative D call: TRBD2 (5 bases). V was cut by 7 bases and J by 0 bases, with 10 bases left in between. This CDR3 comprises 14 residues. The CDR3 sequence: CASTLGSSYNEQFF. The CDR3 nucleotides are TGTGCCAGCACCTTGGGGAGCTCCTACAATGAGCAGTTCTTC.

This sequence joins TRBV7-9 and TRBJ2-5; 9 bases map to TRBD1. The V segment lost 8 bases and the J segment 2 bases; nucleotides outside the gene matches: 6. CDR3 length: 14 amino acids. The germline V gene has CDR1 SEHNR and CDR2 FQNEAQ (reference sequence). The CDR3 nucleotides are TGTGCCAGCGGACAGGGGTTAGGACAAGAGACCCAGTACTTC. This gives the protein CASGQGLGQETQYF. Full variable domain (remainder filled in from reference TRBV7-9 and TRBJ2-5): DTGVSQNPRHKITKRGQNVTFRCDPISEHNRLYWYRQTLGQGPEFLTYFQNEAQLEKSRLLSDRFSAERPKGSFSTLEIQRTEQGDSAMYLCASGQGLGQETQYFGPGTRLLVL.

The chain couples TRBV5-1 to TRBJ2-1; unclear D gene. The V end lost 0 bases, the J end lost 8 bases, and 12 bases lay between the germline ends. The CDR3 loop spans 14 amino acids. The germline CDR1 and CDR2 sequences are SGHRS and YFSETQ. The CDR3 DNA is TGCGCCAGCAGCTTGGAGTTGCAGGTTGATGAGCAGTTCTTC. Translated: CASSLELQVDEQFF.

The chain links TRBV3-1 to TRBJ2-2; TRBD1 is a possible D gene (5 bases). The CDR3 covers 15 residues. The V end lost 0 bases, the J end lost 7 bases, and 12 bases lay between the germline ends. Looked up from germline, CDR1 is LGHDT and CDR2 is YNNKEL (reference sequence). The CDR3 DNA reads TGTGCCAGCAGCCAAGATTGGGGCAGGGTCGGGGAGCTGTTTTTT. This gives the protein CASSQDWGRVGELFF.

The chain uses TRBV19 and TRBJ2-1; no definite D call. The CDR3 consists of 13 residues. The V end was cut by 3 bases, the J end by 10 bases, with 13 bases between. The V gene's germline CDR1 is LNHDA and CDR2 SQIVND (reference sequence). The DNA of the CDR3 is TGTGCCAGTAGTATGTCGGTTACACCCGAGCAGTTCTTC. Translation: CASSMSVTPEQFF.

CDR3 region: CASSSEGADGYTF. The CDR3 region has the DNA TGTGCCAGCAGCTCAGAGGGAGCGGATGGCTACACCTTC. V is TRBV7-8 and J is TRBJ1-2; D call uncertain. V was clipped by 4 bases and J by 6 bases, with 12 bases between them. Germline-derived CDR1 and CDR2 are SGHVS and FQNEAQ. CDR3 length equals 13 residues.